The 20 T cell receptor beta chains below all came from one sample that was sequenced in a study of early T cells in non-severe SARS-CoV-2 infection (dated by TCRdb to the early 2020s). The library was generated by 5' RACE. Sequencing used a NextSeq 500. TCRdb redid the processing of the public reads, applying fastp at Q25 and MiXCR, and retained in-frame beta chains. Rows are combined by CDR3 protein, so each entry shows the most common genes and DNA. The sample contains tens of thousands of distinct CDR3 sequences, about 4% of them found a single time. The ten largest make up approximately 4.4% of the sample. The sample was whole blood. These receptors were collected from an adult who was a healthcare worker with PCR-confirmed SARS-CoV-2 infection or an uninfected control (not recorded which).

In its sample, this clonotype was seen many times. CDR3 in DNA: TGTGCCAGCAGCTTAGTGGGGACAGGGGCTGGGGCCAACGTCCTGACTTTC. It yields the protein CASSLVGTGAGANVLTF. The V and J genes are TRBV7-2 and TRBJ2-6, with 10 nucleotides matching TRBD1. The CDR3 is made up of 17 amino acids. The J segment lost 2 bases and the V segment lost 1 base, leaving 2 bases of the junction unmatched. Germline CDR1 and CDR2: SGHTA and FQGNSA.

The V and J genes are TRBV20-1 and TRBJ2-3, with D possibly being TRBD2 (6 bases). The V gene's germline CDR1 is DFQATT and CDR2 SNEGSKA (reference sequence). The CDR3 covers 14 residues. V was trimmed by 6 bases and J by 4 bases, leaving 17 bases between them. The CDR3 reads CSATHLTSSDTQYF. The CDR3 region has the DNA TGCAGTGCCACCCACCTTACTAGCTCAGATACGCAGTATTTT.

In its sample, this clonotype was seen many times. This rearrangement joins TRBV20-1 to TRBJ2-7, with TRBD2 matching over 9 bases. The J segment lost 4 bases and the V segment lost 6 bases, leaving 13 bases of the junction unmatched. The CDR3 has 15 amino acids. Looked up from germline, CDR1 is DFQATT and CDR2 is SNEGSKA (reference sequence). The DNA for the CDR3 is TGCAGTGCGCCAAACCCGGGACTAGCTACATACGAGCAGTACTTC. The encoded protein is CSAPNPGLATYEQYF.

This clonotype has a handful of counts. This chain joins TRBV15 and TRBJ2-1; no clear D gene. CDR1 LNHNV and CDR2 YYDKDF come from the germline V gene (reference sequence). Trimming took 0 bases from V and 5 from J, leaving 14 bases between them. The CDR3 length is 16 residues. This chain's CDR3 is CATSREIRAGNNEQFF. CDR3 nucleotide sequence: TGTGCCACCAGCAGAGAAATTCGGGCTGGAAACAATGAGCAGTTCTTC.

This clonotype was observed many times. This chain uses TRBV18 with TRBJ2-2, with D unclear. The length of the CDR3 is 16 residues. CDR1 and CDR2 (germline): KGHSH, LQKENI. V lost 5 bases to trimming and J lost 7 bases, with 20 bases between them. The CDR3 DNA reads TGTGCCAGCTCAACGACGTCGTGGGTAGCAGACGGGGAGCTGTTTTTT. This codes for CASSTTSWVADGELFF.

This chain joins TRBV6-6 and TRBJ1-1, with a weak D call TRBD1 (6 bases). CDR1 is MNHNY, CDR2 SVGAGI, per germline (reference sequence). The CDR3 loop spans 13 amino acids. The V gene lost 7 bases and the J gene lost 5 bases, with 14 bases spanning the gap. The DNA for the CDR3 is TGTGCCAGCATGCTAAGGGGGGGGACTGAAGCTTTCTTT. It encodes CASMLRGGTEAFF.

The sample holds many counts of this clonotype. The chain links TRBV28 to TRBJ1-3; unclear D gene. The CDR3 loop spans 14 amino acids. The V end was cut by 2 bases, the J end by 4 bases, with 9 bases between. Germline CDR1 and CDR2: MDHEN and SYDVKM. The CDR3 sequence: CASSLAQPGNTIYF. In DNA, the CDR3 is TGTGCCAGCAGTTTAGCCCAGCCAGGAAACACCATATATTTT.

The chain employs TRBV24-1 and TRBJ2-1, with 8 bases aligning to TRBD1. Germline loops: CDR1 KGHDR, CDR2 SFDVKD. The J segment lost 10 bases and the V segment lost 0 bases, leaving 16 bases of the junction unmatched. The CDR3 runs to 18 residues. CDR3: CATSDLQRRVDRVEEQFF. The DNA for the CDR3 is TGTGCCACCAGTGATTTGCAAAGGAGAGTGGACAGGGTTGAAGAGCAGTTCTTC.

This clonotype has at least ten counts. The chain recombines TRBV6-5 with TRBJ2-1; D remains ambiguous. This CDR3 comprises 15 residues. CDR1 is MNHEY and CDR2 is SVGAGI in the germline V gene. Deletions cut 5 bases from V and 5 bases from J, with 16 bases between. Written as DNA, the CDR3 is TGTGCCAGCAGTCCTAATCCGGGTGAAAACAATGAGCAGTTCTTC. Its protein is CASSPNPGENNEQFF.

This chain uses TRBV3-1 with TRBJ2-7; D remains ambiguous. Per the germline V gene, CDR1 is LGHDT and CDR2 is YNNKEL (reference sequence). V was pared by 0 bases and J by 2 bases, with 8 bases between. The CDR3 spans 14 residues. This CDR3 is CASSQELQPYEQYF. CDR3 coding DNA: TGTGCCAGCAGCCAAGAGCTACAGCCCTACGAGCAGTACTTC.

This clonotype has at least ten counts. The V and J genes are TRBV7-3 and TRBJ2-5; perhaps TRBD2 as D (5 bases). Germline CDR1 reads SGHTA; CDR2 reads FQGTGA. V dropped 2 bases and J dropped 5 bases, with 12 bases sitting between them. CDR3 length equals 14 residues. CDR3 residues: CASSLSGIEETQYF. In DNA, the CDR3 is TGTGCCAGCAGCTTATCGGGAATTGAGGAGACCCAGTACTTC.

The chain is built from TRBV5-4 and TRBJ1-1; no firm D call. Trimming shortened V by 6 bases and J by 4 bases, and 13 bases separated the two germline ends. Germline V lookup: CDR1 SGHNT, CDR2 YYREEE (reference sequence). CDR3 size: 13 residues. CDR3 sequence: CASIGSRSTEAFF. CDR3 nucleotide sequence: TGTGCCAGCATCGGGTCAAGAAGCACTGAAGCTTTCTTT.

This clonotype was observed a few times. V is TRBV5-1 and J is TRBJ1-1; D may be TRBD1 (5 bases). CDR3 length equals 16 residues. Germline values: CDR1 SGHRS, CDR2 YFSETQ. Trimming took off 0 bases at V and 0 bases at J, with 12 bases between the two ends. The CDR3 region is CASSLVPAGMNTEAFF. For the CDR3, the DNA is TGCGCCAGCAGCTTGGTGCCCGCAGGGATGAACACTGAAGCTTTCTTT.

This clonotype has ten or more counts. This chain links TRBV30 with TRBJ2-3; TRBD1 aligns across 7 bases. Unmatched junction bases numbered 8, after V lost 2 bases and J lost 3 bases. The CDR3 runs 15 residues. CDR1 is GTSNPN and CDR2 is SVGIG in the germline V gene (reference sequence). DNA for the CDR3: TGTGCCTGGAGTACGAACAGGGGTGGGACAGATACGCAGTATTTT. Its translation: CAWSTNRGGTDTQYF.

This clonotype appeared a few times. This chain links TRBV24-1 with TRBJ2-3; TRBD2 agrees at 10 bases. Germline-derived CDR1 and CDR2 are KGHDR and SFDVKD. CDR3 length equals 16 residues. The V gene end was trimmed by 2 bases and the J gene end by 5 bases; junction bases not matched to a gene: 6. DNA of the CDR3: TGTGCCACCAGTGATTCTAGCGGGAGCAAGGGAGATACGCAGTATTTT. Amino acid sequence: CATSDSSGSKGDTQYF.

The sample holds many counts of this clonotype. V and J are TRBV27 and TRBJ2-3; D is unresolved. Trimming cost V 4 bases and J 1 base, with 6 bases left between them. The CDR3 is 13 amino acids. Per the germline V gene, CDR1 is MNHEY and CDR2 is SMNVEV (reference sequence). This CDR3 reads CASSSRGTDTQYF. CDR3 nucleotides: TGTGCCAGCAGTTCCCGCGGCACAGATACGCAGTATTTT.

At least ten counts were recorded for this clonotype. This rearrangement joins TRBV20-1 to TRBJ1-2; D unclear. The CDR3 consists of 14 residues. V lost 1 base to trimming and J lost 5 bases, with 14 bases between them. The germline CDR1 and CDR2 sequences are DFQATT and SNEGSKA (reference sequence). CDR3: CSARGGKSLYGYTF. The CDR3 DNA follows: TGCAGTGCTAGAGGAGGCAAAAGCCTATATGGCTACACCTTC.

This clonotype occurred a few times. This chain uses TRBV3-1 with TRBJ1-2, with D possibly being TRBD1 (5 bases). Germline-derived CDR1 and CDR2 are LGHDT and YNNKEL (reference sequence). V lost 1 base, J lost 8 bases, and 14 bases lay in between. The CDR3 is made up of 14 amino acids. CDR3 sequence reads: CASSQVGGILGYTF. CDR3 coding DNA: TGTGCCAGCAGCCAAGTCGGGGGGATTTTGGGCTACACCTTC.

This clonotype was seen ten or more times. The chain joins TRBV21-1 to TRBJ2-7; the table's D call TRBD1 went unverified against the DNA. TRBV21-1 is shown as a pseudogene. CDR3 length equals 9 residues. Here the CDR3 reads CASSKLSYF. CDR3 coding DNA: TGTGCCAGCAGCAAACTGTCGTACTTC.

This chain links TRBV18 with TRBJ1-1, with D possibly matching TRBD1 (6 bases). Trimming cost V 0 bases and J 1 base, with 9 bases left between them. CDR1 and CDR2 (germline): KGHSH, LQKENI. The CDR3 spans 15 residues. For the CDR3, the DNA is TGTGCCAGCTCACCACCGGGGGGCACGAACACTGAAGCTTTCTTT. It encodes CASSPPGGTNTEAFF.